A selection of T cell receptor beta chains follows, all from one sample in a study of cytomegalovirus exposure and HLA in healthy donors. Clones were sequenced by immunoSEQ multiplex PCR, and TCRdb holds only the in-frame ones, with some missing. The table has approximately 160,000 clones, around 81% seen once. Sequenced sample: PBMCs. The receptors shown here come from a man in his forties in good health and CMV-seronegative. Each CDR3 is given with its conserved first and last residue.

j_gene: TRBJ2-3; v_gene: TRBV13; CDR3aa: CASSLYGGMSTDTQYF
j_gene: TRBJ2-2; v_gene: TRBV5-1; CDR3aa: CASSLPQTSGVDTGELFF
j_gene: TRBJ2-5; v_gene: TRBV7-9; CDR3aa: CASSLEAGKETQYF
j_gene: TRBJ2-2; v_gene: TRBV7-8; CDR3aa: CASSPGDSTGELFF
j_gene: TRBJ1-5; v_gene: TRBV4-1; CDR3aa: CASSQVIRDTDQPQHF
j_gene: TRBJ2-2; v_gene: TRBV29-1; CDR3aa: CSVLRTGELFF
j_gene: TRBJ2-7; v_gene: TRBV11-2; CDR3aa: CASSRDRIYEQYF
j_gene: TRBJ1-1; v_gene: TRBV7-2; CDR3aa: CASSSGQGLDAFF
j_gene: TRBJ2-7; v_gene: TRBV7-9; CDR3aa: CSSSAGLAENSYEQYF
j_gene: TRBJ2-1; v_gene: TRBV30; CDR3aa: CAWTEREGREQFF
j_gene: TRBJ1-6; v_gene: TRBV9; CDR3aa: CASSEENSPLHF
j_gene: TRBJ2-1; v_gene: TRBV11-2; CDR3aa: CASSLVPPGLPGIVEQFF
j_gene: TRBJ2-7; v_gene: TRBV29-1; CDR3aa: CSVTSGIYEQYF
j_gene: TRBJ2-4; v_gene: TRBV5-1; CDR3aa: CASSLGGREKNSQYF
j_gene: TRBJ2-5; v_gene: TRBV15; CDR3aa: CATSRDGLAGVETQYF
j_gene: TRBJ2-3; v_gene: TRBV2; CDR3aa: CASRTGTDTDTQYF
j_gene: TRBJ1-3; v_gene: TRBV5-1; CDR3aa: CASSLIDTSISGNTIYF
j_gene: TRBJ2-3; v_gene: TRBV7-2; CDR3aa: CASTQGRIARSTDTQYF
j_gene: TRBJ1-2; v_gene: TRBV7-9; CDR3aa: CASSPIVLREAGYTF
j_gene: TRBJ2-7; v_gene: TRBV7-2; CDR3aa: CASSYTGTGTYEQYF
j_gene: TRBJ1-1; v_gene: TRBV7-9; CDR3aa: CASSFAQNTEAFF
j_gene: TRBJ1-5; v_gene: TRBV27; CDR3aa: CASRRTATLGNQPQHF
j_gene: TRBJ1-3; v_gene: TRBV7-6; CDR3aa: CASSHKVSTVVGNTIYF
j_gene: TRBJ1-6; v_gene: TRBV10-1; CDR3aa: CASRRDPWDRVNSPLHF
j_gene: TRBJ1-2; v_gene: TRBV7-2; CDR3aa: CASSLVGREGYGYTF
j_gene: TRBJ1-2; v_gene: TRBV15; CDR3aa: CATSSNRAYYGYTF
j_gene: TRBJ1-5; v_gene: TRBV5-8; CDR3aa: CASSFDSSGNQPQHF
j_gene: TRBJ2-5; v_gene: TRBV5-1; CDR3aa: CASSKGQGPLDLETQYF
j_gene: TRBJ1-2; v_gene: TRBV7-3; CDR3aa: CASSSTGTDGYTF
j_gene: TRBJ1-5; v_gene: TRBV21-1; CDR3aa: CASSKDSGNQPQHF
j_gene: TRBJ1-1; v_gene: TRBV5-1; CDR3aa: CASSLGQGPLSAEAFF
j_gene: TRBJ2-5; v_gene: TRBV9; CDR3aa: CASSVAFTSQETQYF
j_gene: TRBJ2-2; v_gene: TRBV2; CDR3aa: CASNSRGNTGELFF
j_gene: TRBJ2-1; v_gene: TRBV5-5; CDR3aa: CASKRDNEQFF
j_gene: TRBJ1-5; v_gene: TRBV30; CDR3aa: CAWAGTGSPPQHF
j_gene: TRBJ2-7; v_gene: TRBV9; CDR3aa: CASSEEGTGWNEQYF
j_gene: TRBJ1-6; v_gene: TRBV30; CDR3aa: CAWSVARNSPLHF
j_gene: TRBJ1-1; v_gene: TRBV11-2; CDR3aa: CASSLVGGVNTEAFF
j_gene: TRBJ2-3; v_gene: TRBV5-6; CDR3aa: CASRPGPRDTQYF
j_gene: TRBJ2-3; v_gene: TRBV18; CDR3aa: CASSPPLGREATDTQYF
j_gene: TRBJ2-5; v_gene: TRBV5-1; CDR3aa: CASSLQSGSYETQYF
j_gene: TRBJ1-4; v_gene: TRBV2; CDR3aa: CASSPQGGDEKLFF
j_gene: TRBJ1-1; v_gene: TRBV6-1; CDR3aa: CASRWPGGTEAFF
j_gene: TRBJ2-7; v_gene: TRBV4-1; CDR3aa: CASSQDSGTVNYEQYF
j_gene: TRBJ2-7; v_gene: TRBV6-5; CDR3aa: CASSYSVSFDEQYF
j_gene: TRBJ2-2; v_gene: TRBV19; CDR3aa: CASSIGAGSTGELFF
j_gene: TRBJ2-1; v_gene: TRBV7-2; CDR3aa: CASSRGPGAYNEQFF
j_gene: TRBJ2-7; v_gene: TRBV10-3; CDR3aa: CAISEPGLASYEQYF
j_gene: TRBJ2-2; v_gene: TRBV7-9; CDR3aa: CASSFAGATNAGELFF
j_gene: TRBJ1-2; v_gene: TRBV7-7; CDR3aa: CASSSGQGLLDYGYTF
j_gene: TRBJ2-7; v_gene: TRBV6-4; CDR3aa: CATPHRGEQYF
j_gene: TRBJ2-2; v_gene: TRBV30; CDR3aa: CASSRSPPGELFF
j_gene: TRBJ1-1; v_gene: TRBV6-5; CDR3aa: CASRTWRGAEAFF
j_gene: TRBJ2-6; v_gene: TRBV7-9; CDR3aa: CASRGGTGANVLTF
j_gene: TRBJ2-6; v_gene: TRBV4-2; CDR3aa: CASSQTGDSGANVLTF
j_gene: TRBJ1-5; v_gene: TRBV19; CDR3aa: CASSIGIDRLLNQPQHF